This T cell receptor beta chain was recovered during a study of blood T cell repertoires in COVID-19. Study context: PBMCs, B-cell-depleted T cells, or T cells were the source of the cDNA or gDNA that made up the material.

This table comes from immunoSEQ multiplex PCR, and its TCRdb copy is limited to in-frame clones, with some not included. The sample lists 140,000 to 150,000 clones; approximately 84% were seen once. V was pared by 5 bases and J by 13 bases, with 18 bases between. The CDR3 spans 14 residues. CDR1 is LNHDA and CDR2 is SQIVND in the germline V gene (reference sequence). The V and J genes are TRBV19 and TRBJ1-6; D perhaps matches TRBD1 (6 bases). The sequence came from a woman in her forties or fifties with acute COVID-19. Material for sequencing was PBMCs or T cells enriched from blood (not recorded which). The chain's CDR3 is CASSATGPPIPLHF. DNA for the CDR3: TGTGCCAGTAGTGCCACAGGGCCCCCCATCCCCCTCCACTTT. Variable domain in full (rest from reference TRBV19 and TRBJ1-6): DGGITQSPKYLFRKEGQNVTLSCEQNLNHDAMYWYRQDPGQGLRLIYYSQIVNDFQKGDIAEGYSVSREKKESFPLTVTSAQKNPTAFYLCASSATGPPIPLHFGNGTRLTVT.